What follows are 13 T cell receptor beta chains derived from one specimen sequenced in a study of T cell responses to AZD1222 COVID-19 vaccine. This table comes from immunoSEQ multiplex PCR, and its TCRdb copy is limited to in-frame clones, with some not included. The sample lists some 140,000 clones, 80% to 95% occurring once. The starting material was peripheral blood, obtained on day 0 of AZD1222 vaccination. Receptor source: an adult in good health.

Concerning this clone: This sample also contains other DNA sequences that code for the same CDR3. The chain couples TRBV28 to TRBJ1-2, with D possibly TRBD1 on 6 matching bases. V shed 2 bases and J shed 2 bases, with 9 bases lying between them. Germline values: CDR1 MDHEN, CDR2 SYDVKM. This CDR3 contains 14 residues. The CDR3 spells CASSLGQGNYGYTF. CDR3 sequence (DNA): TGTGCCAGCAGTTTAGGGCAGGGGAACTATGGCTACACCTTC.

This rearrangement joins TRBV2 to TRBJ1-5; no reliable D call. CDR3 length equals 14 residues. Germline lookup yields CDR1 SNHLY and CDR2 FYNNEI. Between the trimmed V and J ends, which lost 2 bases and 3 bases, there was a span of 8 bases. The CDR3 nucleotides read TGTGCCAGCAGTGAAACCGGCTACAATCAGCCCCAGCATTTT. It specifies CASSETGYNQPQHF. Complete variable domain (other parts from reference TRBV2 and TRBJ1-5): EPEVTQTPSHQVTQMGQEVILRCVPISNHLYFYWYRQILGQKVEFLVSFYNNEISEKSEIFDDQFSVERPDGSNFTLKIRSTKLEDSAMYFCASSETGYNQPQHFGDGTRLSIL.

This sequence joins TRBV9 and TRBJ2-7; D not resolved. The CDR3 loop spans 15 amino acids. The V end was cut by 0 bases, the J end by 1 base, with 11 bases between. Germline V gene sequence: CDR1 SGDLS, CDR2 YYNGEE. The CDR3 coding sequence is TGTGCCAGCAGCGTAGCATCAGGACGGTCCTACGAGCAGTACTTC. This encodes CASSVASGRSYEQYF.

The chain recombines TRBV28 with TRBJ1-2; 8 bases are shared with TRBD1. V lost 4 bases and J lost 1; bases outside the gene matches: 8. Germline CDR1 is MDHEN and CDR2 is SYDVKM. The length of the CDR3 is 16 residues. CDR3 amino acids: CASSSRGQGNNYGYTF. The CDR3 DNA sequence: TGTGCCAGCAGTTCTAGAGGACAGGGCAATAACTATGGCTACACCTTC.

The chain is built from TRBV7-2 and TRBJ1-1; 8 bases are shared with TRBD1. Germline V CDR1 and CDR2: SGHTA, FQGNSA. The CDR3 is 16 amino acids. Unmatched junction bases numbered 6, after V lost 3 bases and J lost 0 bases. In nucleotides, the CDR3 is TGTGCCAGCAGCTTTGACAGGGGTCGGATGAACACTGAAGCTTTCTTT. This translates into CASSFDRGRMNTEAFF. The entire variable domain, with the rest obtained from reference TRBV7-2 and TRBJ1-1, is as follows: GAGVSQSPSNKVTEKGKDVELRCDPISGHTALYWYRQSLGQGLEFLIYFQGNSAPDKSGLPSDRFSAERTGGSVSTLTIQRTQQEDSAVYLCASSFDRGRMNTEAFFGQGTRLTVV.

This chain joins TRBV7-9 and TRBJ2-5; a possible D gene is TRBD2 (6 bases). The V gene's germline CDR1 is SEHNR and CDR2 FQNEAQ (reference sequence). Between the trimmed V and J ends, which lost 6 bases and 4 bases, there was a span of 18 bases. The CDR3 contains 15 residues. The CDR3 here is CASSGGNVAGETQYF. The CDR3 DNA follows: TGTGCCAGCAGTGGGGGGAATGTCGCGGGAGAGACCCAGTACTTC. The complete variable domain, with remaining parts taken from reference TRBV7-9 and TRBJ2-5, reads DTGVSQNPRHKITKRGQNVTFRCDPISEHNRLYWYRQTLGQGPEFLTYFQNEAQLEKSRLLSDRFSAERPKGSFSTLEIQRTEQGDSAMYLCASSGGNVAGETQYFGPGTRLLVL.

The V gene is TRBV4-1, the J gene TRBJ2-5; TRBD2 is a possible D gene (7 bases). Trimming removed 0 bases from V and 1 base from J, with 21 bases in between. This CDR3 contains 19 residues. Germline V lookup: CDR1 MGHRA, CDR2 YSYEKL. CDR3 bases: TGCGCCAGCAGCCAAGAAGGGGCTTTCGGGGGAGGGGGCCAAGAGACCCAGTACTTC. Translated, it gives CASSQEGAFGGGGQETQYF.

The chain uses TRBV6-6 and TRBJ2-7; possible D gene TRBD2, 5 bases. The CDR3 is made up of 14 amino acids. The germline CDR1 and CDR2 sequences are MNHNY and SVGAGI (reference sequence). Trimming took 2 bases from V and 4 from J, leaving 12 bases between them. CDR3: CASSYGLAAYEQYF. CDR3 in DNA: TGTGCCAGCAGTTACGGGCTAGCAGCATACGAGCAGTACTTC.

The J gene is TRBJ2-1, the V gene TRBV7-9, with D possibly matching TRBD2 (6 bases). The CDR3 totals 13 residues. V lost 3 bases and J lost 9, with 12 bases in between. CDR1 SEHNR and CDR2 FQNEAQ come from the germline V gene (reference sequence). CDR3 region: CASSFPGDTEQFF. The CDR3, as DNA: TGTGCCAGCAGCTTCCCGGGAGACACTGAGCAGTTCTTC.

The chain couples TRBV7-9 to TRBJ2-2; TRBD2 matches 12 bases. CDR3 length: 16 residues. Trimming cost V 4 bases and J 5 bases; bases outside gene matches: 5. CDR1 SEHNR and CDR2 FQNEAQ come from the germline V gene (reference sequence). CDR3: CASSSSGRAPTGELFF. CDR3 nucleotides: TGTGCCAGCAGCTCTAGCGGGAGGGCCCCAACCGGGGAGCTGTTTTTT.

This clone was detected only once. The V call is TRBV6-4, the J call TRBJ2-1; 8 nucleotides match TRBD1. Looked up from germline, CDR1 is MRHNA and CDR2 is SNTAGT. Germline trimming cut 6 bases from V and 3 bases from J; bases unmatched to any gene: 4. The CDR3 runs 14 residues. CDR3 coding DNA: TGTGCCAGCAGCCCGGGACAGGACTACAATGAGCAGTTCTTC. Protein product: CASSPGQDYNEQFF.

The table lists this clone with a count of one. The chain is built from TRBV13 and TRBJ2-1; no firm D call. The CDR3 totals 13 residues. V lost 5 bases and J lost 7, with 12 bases in between. Germline values: CDR1 PRHDT, CDR2 FYEKMQ (reference sequence). The CDR3 DNA sequence: TGTGCCAGCAGCCCCGAGGTCGGGAATGAGCAGTTCTTC. It specifies CASSPEVGNEQFF.

V gene TRBV27 combines with J gene TRBJ2-5, with D possibly being TRBD1 (6 bases). This CDR3 is 15 amino acids long. Germline-derived CDR1 and CDR2 are MNHEY and SMNVEV (reference sequence). V was clipped by 3 bases and J by 2 bases, with 13 bases between them. As DNA, the CDR3 is TGTGCCAGCAGTTTCGCAGGCAGGGGTCAAGAGACCCAGTACTTC. Translation: CASSFAGRGQETQYF.